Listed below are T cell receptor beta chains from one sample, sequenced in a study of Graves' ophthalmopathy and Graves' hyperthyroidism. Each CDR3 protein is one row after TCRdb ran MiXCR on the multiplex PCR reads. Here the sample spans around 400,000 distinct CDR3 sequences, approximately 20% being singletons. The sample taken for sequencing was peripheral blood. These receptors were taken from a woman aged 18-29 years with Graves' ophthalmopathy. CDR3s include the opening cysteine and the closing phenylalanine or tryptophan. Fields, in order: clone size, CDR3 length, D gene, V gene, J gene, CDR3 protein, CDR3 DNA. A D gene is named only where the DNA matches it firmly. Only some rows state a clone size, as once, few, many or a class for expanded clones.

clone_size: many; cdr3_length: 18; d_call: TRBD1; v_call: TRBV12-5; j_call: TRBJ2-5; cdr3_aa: CASGLAPTDRAIQETQYF; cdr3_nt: TGTGCTAGTGGTTTGGCCCCAACCGACAGGGCAATACAAGAGACCCAGTACTTC
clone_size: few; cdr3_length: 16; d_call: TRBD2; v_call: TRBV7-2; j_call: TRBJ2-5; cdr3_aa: CASSLPLAGGQETQYF; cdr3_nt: TGTGCCAGCAGCTTACCCTTAGCGGGAGGACAAGAGACCCAGTACTTC
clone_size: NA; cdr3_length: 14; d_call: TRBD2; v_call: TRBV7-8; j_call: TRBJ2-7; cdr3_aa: CASSLQGLADEQYF; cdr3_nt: TGTGCCAGCAGCTTACAGGGACTAGCAGACGAGCAGTACTTC
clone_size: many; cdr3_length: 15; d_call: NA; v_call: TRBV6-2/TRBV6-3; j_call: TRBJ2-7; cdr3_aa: CASSLPEWGPYEQYF; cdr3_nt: TGTGCCAGCAGCTTGCCCGAATGGGGACCCTACGAGCAGTACTTC
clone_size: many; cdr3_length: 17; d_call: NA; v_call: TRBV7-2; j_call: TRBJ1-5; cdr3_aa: CASSLASGLDSNQPQHF; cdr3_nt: TGTGCCAGCAGCTTAGCCTCAGGGTTGGATAGCAATCAGCCCCAGCATTTT
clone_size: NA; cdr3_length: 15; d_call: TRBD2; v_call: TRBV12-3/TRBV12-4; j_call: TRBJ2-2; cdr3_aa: CASSFGTSEGGELFF; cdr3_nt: TGTGCCAGCAGTTTTGGGACTAGTGAGGGCGGGGAGCTGTTTTTT
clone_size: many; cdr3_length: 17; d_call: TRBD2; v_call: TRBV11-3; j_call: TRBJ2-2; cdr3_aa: CASSSRTSGSRVGELFF; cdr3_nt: TGTGCCAGCAGCTCCAGGACTAGCGGGAGTAGGGTCGGGGAGCTGTTTTTT
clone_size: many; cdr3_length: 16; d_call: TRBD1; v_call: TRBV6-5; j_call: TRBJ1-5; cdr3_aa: CASRPTGAYSNQPQHF; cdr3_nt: TGTGCCAGCAGGCCCACAGGGGCTTATAGCAATCAGCCCCAGCATTTT
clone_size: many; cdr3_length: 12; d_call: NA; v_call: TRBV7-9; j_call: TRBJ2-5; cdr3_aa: CATGTAEETQYF; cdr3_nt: TGTGCCACCGGGACGGCTGAAGAGACCCAGTACTTC
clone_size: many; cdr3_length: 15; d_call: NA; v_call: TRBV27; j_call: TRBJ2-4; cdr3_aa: CASSPARGWGNIQYF; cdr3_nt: TGTGCCAGCAGTCCCGCGAGGGGATGGGGAAACATTCAGTACTTC
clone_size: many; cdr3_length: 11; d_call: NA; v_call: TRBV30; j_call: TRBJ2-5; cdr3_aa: CAWNLAETQYF; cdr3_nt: TGTGCCTGGAATTTAGCGGAGACCCAGTACTTC
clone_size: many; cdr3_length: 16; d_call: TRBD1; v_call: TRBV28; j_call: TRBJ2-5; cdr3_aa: CASSSVGQGPQETQYF; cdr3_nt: TGTGCCAGCAGTTCGGTCGGACAGGGACCCCAAGAGACCCAGTACTTC
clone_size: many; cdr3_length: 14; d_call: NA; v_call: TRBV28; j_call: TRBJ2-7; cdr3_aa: CASVITGSTGEQYF; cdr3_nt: TGTGCCAGCGTCATAACCGGGAGCACCGGCGAGCAGTACTTC
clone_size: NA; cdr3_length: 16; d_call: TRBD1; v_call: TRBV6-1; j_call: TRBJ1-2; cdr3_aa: CASTSLGTGGFYGYTF; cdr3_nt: TGTGCCAGCACCTCCCTGGGGACAGGGGGCTTCTATGGCTACACCTTC
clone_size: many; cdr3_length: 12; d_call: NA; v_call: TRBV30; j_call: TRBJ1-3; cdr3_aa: CAWSRAGNTIYF; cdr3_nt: TGTGCCTGGTCCAGAGCTGGAAACACCATATATTTT
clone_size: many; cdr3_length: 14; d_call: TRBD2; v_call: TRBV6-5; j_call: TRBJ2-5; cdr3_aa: CASSYELAEETQYF; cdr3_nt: TGTGCCAGCAGTTACGAACTAGCGGAAGAGACCCAGTACTTC
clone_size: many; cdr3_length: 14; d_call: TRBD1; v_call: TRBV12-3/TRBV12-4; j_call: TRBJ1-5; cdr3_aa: CATTEDRDNQPQHF; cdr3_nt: TGTGCCACCACCGAGGACAGGGATAATCAGCCCCAGCATTTT
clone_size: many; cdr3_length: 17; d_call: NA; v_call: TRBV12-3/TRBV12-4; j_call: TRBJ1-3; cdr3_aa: CASSLPLGLTSGNTIYF; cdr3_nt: TGTGCCAGCAGTTTACCCCTGGGTCTCACCTCTGGAAACACCATATATTTT
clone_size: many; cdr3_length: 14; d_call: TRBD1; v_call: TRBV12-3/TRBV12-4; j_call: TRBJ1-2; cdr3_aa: CATTPSRQGYGYTF; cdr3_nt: TGTGCCACTACACCAAGTCGACAGGGCTATGGCTACACCTTC
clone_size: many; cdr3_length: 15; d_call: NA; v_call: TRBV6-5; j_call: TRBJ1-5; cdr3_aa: CASTRTGFGTQPQHF; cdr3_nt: TGTGCCAGCACCAGAACAGGGTTCGGTACTCAGCCCCAGCATTTT
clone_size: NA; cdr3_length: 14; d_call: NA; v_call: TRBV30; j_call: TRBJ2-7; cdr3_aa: CAWSEWGSSYEQYF; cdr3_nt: TGTGCCTGGAGTGAATGGGGGTCCTCCTACGAGCAGTACTTC
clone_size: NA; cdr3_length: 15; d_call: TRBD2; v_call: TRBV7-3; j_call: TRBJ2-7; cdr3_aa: CASSLRLAELYEQYF; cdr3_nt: TGTGCCAGCAGCTTACGACTAGCGGAACTCTACGAGCAGTACTTC
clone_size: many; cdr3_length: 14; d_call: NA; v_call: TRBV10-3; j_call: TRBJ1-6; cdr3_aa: CAISETPLNSPLHF; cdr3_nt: TGTGCCATCAGTGAGACCCCCCTTAATTCACCCCTCCACTTT
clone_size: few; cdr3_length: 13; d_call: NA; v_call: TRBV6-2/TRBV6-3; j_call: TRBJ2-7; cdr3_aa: CASSADVGPERYF; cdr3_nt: TGTGCCAGCTCCGCGGACGTTGGCCCGGAACGGTACTTC
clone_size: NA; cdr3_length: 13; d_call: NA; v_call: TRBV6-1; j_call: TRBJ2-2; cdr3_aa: CASLQTNTGELFF; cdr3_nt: TGTGCCAGCCTCCAGACGAACACCGGGGAGCTGTTTTTT
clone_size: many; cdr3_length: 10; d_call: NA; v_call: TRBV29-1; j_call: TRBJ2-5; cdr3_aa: CSVNMGTQYF; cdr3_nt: TGCAGCGTAAACATGGGGACCCAGTACTTC
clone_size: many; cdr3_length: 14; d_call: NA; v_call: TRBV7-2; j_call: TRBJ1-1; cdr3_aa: CASSPQGTFTEAFF; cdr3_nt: TGTGCCAGCAGCCCACAGGGTACCTTCACTGAAGCTTTCTTT
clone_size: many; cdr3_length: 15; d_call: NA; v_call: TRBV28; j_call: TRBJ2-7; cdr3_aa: CASTPASGFSYEQYF; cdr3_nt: TGTGCCAGCACCCCCGCCAGCGGGTTCTCCTACGAGCAGTACTTC
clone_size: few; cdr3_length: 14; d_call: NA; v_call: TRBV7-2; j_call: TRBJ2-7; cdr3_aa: CASSLVQGMYEQYF; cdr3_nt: TGTGCCAGCAGCTTAGTCCAGGGGATGTACGAGCAGTACTTC
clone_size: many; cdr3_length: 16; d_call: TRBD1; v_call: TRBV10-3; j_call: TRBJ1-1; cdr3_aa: CATRTLDRANYPEAFF; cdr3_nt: TGTGCCACCCGGACCTTAGACAGGGCAAATTATCCTGAAGCTTTCTTT
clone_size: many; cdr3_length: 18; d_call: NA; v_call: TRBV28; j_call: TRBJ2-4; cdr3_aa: CASSLAALSGYAKNIQYF; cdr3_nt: TGTGCCAGCAGTTTAGCCGCGCTTAGCGGATACGCCAAAAACATTCAGTACTTC
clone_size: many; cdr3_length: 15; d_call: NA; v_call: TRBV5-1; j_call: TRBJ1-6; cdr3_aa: CASSREGLSNSPLHF; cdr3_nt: TGCGCCAGCAGCAGGGAGGGGTTGAGCAATTCACCCCTCCACTTT
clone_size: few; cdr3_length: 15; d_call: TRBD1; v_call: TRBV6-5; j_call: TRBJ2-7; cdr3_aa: CASSYSGTGEREQYF; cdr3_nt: TGTGCCAGCAGTTACTCGGGGACAGGGGAACGCGAGCAGTACTTC
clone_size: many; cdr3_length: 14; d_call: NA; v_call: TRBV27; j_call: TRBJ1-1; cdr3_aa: CASSGRGRNTEAFF; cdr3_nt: TGTGCCAGCAGTGGCAGGGGCAGGAACACTGAAGCTTTCTTT
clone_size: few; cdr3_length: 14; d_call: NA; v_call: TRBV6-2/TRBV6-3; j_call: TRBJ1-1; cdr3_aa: CASKTWDKNTEAFF; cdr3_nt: TGTGCCAGCAAGACTTGGGACAAGAACACTGAAGCTTTCTTT
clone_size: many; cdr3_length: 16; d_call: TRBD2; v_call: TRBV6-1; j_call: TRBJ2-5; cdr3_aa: CASSAGLAGAAETQYF; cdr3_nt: TGTGCCAGCAGTGCTGGACTAGCGGGGGCGGCGGAGACCCAGTACTTC
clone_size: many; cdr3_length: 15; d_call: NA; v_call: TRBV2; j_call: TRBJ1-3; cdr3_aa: CASRHPTVSGNTIYF; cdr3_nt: TGTGCCAGCAGGCACCCGACGGTCTCTGGAAACACCATATATTTT